Shown below are 30 T cell receptor beta chains from a single sample sequenced in a study of control samples from healthy donors and cancer patients. Some clones are missing from TCRdb's copy, which holds only in-frame ones; the method was immunoSEQ multiplex PCR. The sample holds 78,000 or so clones, 84% seen once. Sequencing was done on a sample of blood. The receptor set was obtained from a man aged 50 or older in good health.

The rearrangement joins TRBV7-6 to TRBJ2-3, with D perhaps given as TRBD1 or TRBD2 (5 bases each). Germline lookup yields CDR1 SGHVS and CDR2 FNYEAQ. The germline V and J ends were trimmed by 5 bases and 4 bases, with 19 bases remaining between them. There are 16 residues in the CDR3. CDR3: CASSPLRGPHPDTQYF. The CDR3 DNA reads as TGTGCCAGCAGCCCCCTTAGGGGACCGCACCCAGATACGCAGTATTTT.

The chain carries TRBV30 and TRBJ2-2; D unresolved. V was cut by 0 bases and J by 4 bases, with 3 bases left in between. The germline CDR1 and CDR2 sequences are GTSNPN and SVGIG (reference sequence). The CDR3 has 12 amino acids. The CDR3 protein is CAWSVLTGELFF. Written as DNA, the CDR3 is TGTGCCTGGAGTGTTCTCACCGGGGAGCTGTTTTTT.

The chain carries TRBV5-6 and TRBJ2-6; D unclear. Germline CDR1 is SGHDT and CDR2 is YYEEEE. Deletions cut 0 bases from V and 16 bases from J, with 11 bases between. The CDR3 is made up of 12 amino acids. CDR3 sequence: CASSLGPESLTF. DNA for the CDR3: TGTGCCAGCAGCTTGGGGCCAGAGAGTCTGACTTTC.

This chain joins TRBV5-1 and TRBJ2-7, with 10 bases aligning to TRBD2. Germline V gene data show CDR1 as SGHRS and CDR2 as YFSETQ. Trimming cost V 0 bases and J 4 bases; bases outside gene matches: 16. This CDR3 spans 19 amino acids. The CDR3 is CASSLGGASGRPGEYEQYF. The CDR3 DNA is TGCGCCAGCAGCTTGGGAGGGGCTAGCGGGAGACCAGGGGAATACGAGCAGTACTTC.

The chain joins TRBV6-6 to TRBJ1-1; tentatively, D is TRBD1 (5 bases). Trimming took off 4 bases at V and 0 bases at J, with 12 bases between the two ends. Germline V gene sequence: CDR1 MNHNY, CDR2 SVGAGI (reference sequence). The CDR3 loop spans 15 amino acids. CDR3 sequence reads: CASSSQDAMNTEAFF. CDR3 bases: TGTGCCAGCAGTTCACAGGACGCTATGAACACTGAAGCTTTCTTT.

The chain uses TRBV4-1 and TRBJ2-7; 11 bases are shared with TRBD2. The CDR3 consists of 16 residues. Trimming took 1 base from V and 2 from J; bases not matched to a gene: 4. CDR1 is MGHRA, CDR2 YSYEKL, per germline. CDR3 protein: CASSQALAGAAYEQYF. As DNA, the CDR3 is TGCGCCAGCAGCCAAGCACTAGCGGGGGCCGCCTACGAGCAGTACTTC.

The CDR3 sequence is CAIRAGPIQETQYF. The DNA for the CDR3 is TGTGCCATCAGGGCAGGACCGATCCAAGAGACCCAGTACTTC. The V call is TRBV10-3, the J call TRBJ2-5; D is unresolved. The CDR3 is 14 amino acids. The germline V gene has CDR1 ENHRY and CDR2 SYGVKD. Trimming removed 6 bases at V and 1 base at J, with 12 bases between.

CDR3 residues: CAWSRRAGETQYF. CDR3 sequence (DNA): TGTGCCTGGTCGAGGAGGGCCGGGGAGACCCAGTACTTC. V usage is TRBV30 and J usage is TRBJ2-5, with D perhaps matching TRBD2 (6 bases). Germline CDR1 and CDR2: GTSNPN and SVGIG (reference sequence). This CDR3 comprises 13 residues. V was clipped by 5 bases and J by 5 bases, with 15 bases between them. Full variable domain (rest looked up from reference TRBV30 and TRBJ2-5): SQTIHQWPATLVQPVGSPLSLECTVEGTSNPNLYWYRQAAGRGLQLLFYSVGIGQISSEVPQNLSASRPQDRQFILSSKKLLLSDSGFYLCAWSRRAGETQYFGPGTRLLVL.

The rearrangement joins TRBV20-1 to TRBJ1-1; no clear D gene. The CDR3 runs 11 residues. Trimming took 4 bases from V and 1 from J, leaving 4 bases between them. The germline gives CDR1 DFQATT, CDR2 SNEGSKA (reference sequence). The CDR3 loop is CSANRNTEAFF. The CDR3 bases are TGCAGTGCTAACAGGAACACTGAAGCTTTCTTT.

The chain employs TRBV6-5 and TRBJ1-4; no clear D gene. Germline V gives CDR1 MNHEY, CDR2 SVGAGI. The CDR3 is 14 amino acids. V was shortened by 6 bases and J by 2 bases, with 10 bases between the two germline ends. This CDR3 reads CASRKDGTNEKLFF. DNA of the CDR3: TGTGCCAGCAGAAAGGACGGGACTAATGAAAAACTGTTTTTT.

V usage is TRBV18 and J usage is TRBJ1-1, with 7 nucleotides matching TRBD1. Germline-derived CDR1 and CDR2 are KGHSH and LQKENI. This CDR3 is built from 15 residues. The V and J ends lost 5 bases and 4 bases, in that order; junction bases with no gene match: 10. This CDR3 is CASSTSTGVVTEAFF. CDR3 DNA: TGTGCCAGCTCAACTTCCACAGGGGTGGTCACTGAAGCTTTCTTT.

CDR3 sequence reads: CASSLGSGLAGVGETQYF. CDR3 DNA sequence: TGCGCCAGCAGCTTGGGGAGCGGACTAGCGGGAGTGGGAGAGACCCAGTACTTC. This chain uses TRBV5-1 with TRBJ2-5; 13 bases agree with TRBD2. Looked up from germline, CDR1 is SGHRS and CDR2 is YFSETQ. J gave up 4 bases and V 0 bases, and 9 bases lay outside the gene matches. This CDR3 spans 18 amino acids.

The chain employs TRBV24-1 and TRBJ2-1, with 8 positions matching TRBD1. The CDR3 consists of 18 residues. CDR1 is KGHDR and CDR2 is SFDVKD in the germline V gene. Trimming removed 0 bases from V and 0 bases from J; junction bases left unmatched: 6. The CDR3 DNA follows: TGTGCCACCAGTGATTTGGAGCCAGGGGGCCGCTCCTACAATGAGCAGTTCTTC. This translates into CATSDLEPGGRSYNEQFF.

The chain recombines TRBV4-3 with TRBJ2-1; 8 nucleotides line up with TRBD2. J gave up 2 bases and V 4 bases, and 7 bases lay outside the gene matches. The CDR3 contains 16 residues. Germline values: CDR1 LGHNA, CDR2 YSLEER. The CDR3 DNA follows: TGCGCCAGCAGCCTCCGTAGCGGGACAACCTACAATGAGCAGTTCTTC. Its protein product is CASSLRSGTTYNEQFF.

The chain uses TRBV27 and TRBJ2-1, with 8 bases lining up with TRBD2. This CDR3 region has 14 residues. CDR1 is MNHEY and CDR2 is SMNVEV in the germline V gene (reference sequence). After removal of 3 bases from V and 8 bases from J, the junction contained 6 bases not matched to a gene. CDR3 in amino acids: CASSFTSGQYEQFF. As DNA, the CDR3 is TGTGCCAGCAGTTTCACTAGCGGCCAATATGAGCAGTTCTTC.

The chain employs TRBV7-2 and TRBJ2-7; D might be TRBD1 (6 bases). The germline V gene encodes CDR1 SGHTA and CDR2 FQGNSA. The CDR3 length is 15 residues. Trimming left V 1 base short and J 0 bases short, with 10 bases between. The chain's CDR3 is CASSLGTGSSYEQYF. CDR3 DNA: TGTGCCAGCAGCTTAGGAACAGGGAGCTCCTACGAGCAGTACTTC.

This rearrangement joins TRBV3-1 (or the pseudogene TRBV3-2) to TRBJ1-4; D is unclear. Trimming removed 0 bases from V and 6 bases from J, with 8 bases in between. This CDR3 spans 14 amino acids. Germline CDR1 and CDR2: LGHDT and YNNKEL (reference sequence). The CDR3 protein is CASSQDSSYEKLFF. As DNA, the CDR3 is TGTGCCAGCAGCCAAGACAGCAGCTATGAAAAACTGTTTTTT.

This clone appeared a single time. V gene TRBV19 combines with J gene TRBJ2-7; TRBD1 might be the D (6 bases). CDR1 and CDR2 from the germline V gene are LNHDA and SQIVND (reference sequence). The CDR3 has 13 amino acids. Trimming cost V 2 bases and J 6 bases, with 11 bases left between them. CDR3 bases: TGTGCCAGTAGTATAACCAGGGGACCCGAGCAGTACTTC. Protein: CASSITRGPEQYF.

V is TRBV13 and J is TRBJ2-7; 10 nucleotides match TRBD2. CDR3 length equals 18 residues. Germline assignment: CDR1 PRHDT and CDR2 FYEKMQ (reference sequence). J lost 3 bases, V lost 5 bases, and 16 bases had no gene match. This CDR3 reads CASSQIGSLAGEGYEQYF. The CDR3 coding sequence is TGTGCCAGCAGCCAAATAGGGTCCCTAGCGGGAGAAGGCTACGAGCAGTACTTC. The full variable domain, with the rest looked up from reference TRBV13 and TRBJ2-7, is AAGVIQSPRHLIKEKRETATLKCYPIPRHDTVYWYQQGPGQDPQFLISFYEKMQSDKGSIPDRFSAQQFSDYHSELNMSSLELGDSALYFCASSQIGSLAGEGYEQYFGPGTRLTVT.

The chain uses TRBV6-1 and TRBJ1-1; D gene unclear. Trimming took off 2 bases at V and 3 bases at J, with 7 bases between the two ends. CDR1 is MNHNS and CDR2 is SASEGT in the germline V gene. This CDR3 region has 13 residues. The CDR3 reads CASSERLYTEAFF. CDR3 DNA sequence: TGTGCCAGCAGTGAAAGGCTGTACACTGAAGCTTTCTTT.

The chain carries TRBV6-5 and TRBJ2-3; D ambiguous. Between the trimmed V and J ends, which lost 7 bases and 7 bases, there was a span of 12 bases. The germline CDR1 and CDR2 sequences are MNHEY and SVGAGI. There are 12 residues in the CDR3. The CDR3: CASTGDSYTQYF. The DNA for the CDR3 is TGTGCCAGCACCGGCGACTCCTATACGCAGTATTTT.

The V and J genes are TRBV19 and TRBJ2-6; no reliable D call. The CDR3 spans 14 residues. Trimming took off 4 bases at V and 0 bases at J, with 4 bases between the two ends. Germline CDR1 and CDR2: LNHDA and SQIVND (reference sequence). In nucleotides, the CDR3 is TGTGCCAGTAGTACAGACTCTGGGGCCAACGTCCTGACTTTC. This translates into CASSTDSGANVLTF.

This clone was observed a single time. The chain recombines TRBV29-1 with TRBJ1-5, with D perhaps TRBD1 (6 bases). This CDR3 comprises 15 residues. Per germline, CDR1 SQVTM and CDR2 ANQGSEA. The germline V and J ends were trimmed by 4 bases and 3 bases, with 16 bases remaining between them. CDR3 nucleotide sequence: TGCAGCGTTGTAATTGCGGCAGGGGACAATCAGCCCCAGCATTTT. Its translation is CSVVIAAGDNQPQHF.

The chain combines TRBV5-5 with TRBJ2-3, with D tentatively TRBD1 (5 bases). Trimming removed 2 bases at V and 4 bases at J, with 8 bases between. Germline V CDR1 and CDR2: SGHKS, YYEKEE (reference sequence). CDR3 length: 13 residues. CDR3 sequence (DNA): TGTGCCAGCAGCTTTGCCAGGGCAGATACGCAGTATTTT. Amino acid sequence: CASSFARADTQYF.

The CDR3 coding sequence is TGTGCCAGCAAGGGAAGGGGCACTGAAGCTTTCTTT. Its protein is CASKGRGTEAFF. The gene calls are TRBV11-3 and TRBJ1-1, with a weak D call TRBD1 (5 bases). V dropped 7 bases and J dropped 4 bases, with 10 bases sitting between them. CDR1 and CDR2 (germline): SGHNT, YENEEA. The CDR3 consists of 12 residues.

The chain links TRBV6-5 to TRBJ1-1; D call uncertain. V was shortened by 0 bases and J by 0 bases, with 8 bases between the two germline ends. This CDR3 region has 15 residues. In germline, CDR1 is MNHEY, CDR2 SVGAGI. The CDR3 loop reads CASSYSIKVNTEAFF. The CDR3 bases are TGTGCCAGCAGTTACTCGATCAAGGTGAACACTGAAGCTTTCTTT.

This sequence joins TRBV27 and TRBJ2-7; D gene ambiguous. The CDR3 is made up of 14 amino acids. V lost 2 bases and J 3 bases, leaving 11 bases between the germline ends. The germline gives CDR1 MNHEY, CDR2 SMNVEV (reference sequence). The CDR3 DNA reads TGTGCCAGCAGTTTAGACCCCAGGTACTACGAGCAGTACTTC. It is translated as CASSLDPRYYEQYF.

The chain links TRBV29-1 to TRBJ2-1; 10 bases are shared with TRBD1. Germline V gives CDR1 SQVTM, CDR2 ANQGSEA. V shed 6 bases and J 11 bases; nucleotides not matched to a gene: 4. The CDR3 has 11 amino acids. The CDR3 coding sequence is TGCAGCGTCCAGGGACAGGGGAAGCAGTTCTTC. This sequence encodes CSVQGQGKQFF.

V and J are TRBV4-3 and TRBJ1-5, with D possibly matching TRBD1 (5 bases). Germline V CDR1 and CDR2: LGHNA, YSLEER. Deletions cut 0 bases from V and 5 bases from J, with 14 bases between. The CDR3 covers 16 residues. The CDR3 loop reads CASSQDSGEGYQPQHF. CDR3 DNA sequence: TGCGCCAGCAGCCAAGATTCGGGGGAAGGGTATCAGCCCCAGCATTTT.

This sequence joins TRBV7-8 and TRBJ2-3; 13 nucleotides agree with TRBD2. V lost 5 bases to trimming and J lost 2 bases; unmatched junction nucleotides: 4. Germline V gene lookup returns CDR1 SGHVS and CDR2 FQNEAQ. The CDR3 totals 16 residues. As DNA, the CDR3 is TGTGCCAGCAGCACGGGACTAGCGGGGCTCACAGATACGCAGTATTTT. It encodes CASSTGLAGLTDTQYF.